Shown below are 5 T cell receptor beta chains from a single sample sequenced in a study of T-cell memory formation after mild COVID-19. TCRdb reanalysed the 5' RACE reads using MiXCR and keeps one entry per CDR3 protein. The sample lists 450,000 to 650,000 distinct CDR3 sequences; about 20% were seen once. The source material was PBMCs or a T cell subset sorted from them (not recorded which). The receptor set was obtained from an adult woman who had mild COVID-19 (a few samples of this study predate the infection). Cell type and time point are not known.

This clonotype has just a few counts. V usage is TRBV6-5 and J usage is TRBJ2-1; TRBD2 agrees at 7 bases. Germline trimming cut 7 bases from V and 0 bases from J; bases unmatched to any gene: 6. CDR1 is MNHEY and CDR2 is SVGAGI in the germline V gene. The CDR3 runs to 15 residues. The DNA of the CDR3 is TGTGCCAGCACAATAGGCGGGAGCTCCTACAATGAGCAGTTCTTC. Amino acid sequence: CASTIGGSSYNEQFF.

In its sample, this clonotype was seen a few times. The V call is TRBV9, the J call TRBJ2-3; 7 bases line up with TRBD2. V was pared by 6 bases and J by 3 bases, with 16 bases of the junction left unmatched. Germline CDR1 and CDR2: SGDLS and YYNGEE. The CDR3 sequence is 17 residues long. The CDR3 DNA reads TGTGCCAGCACGTCGCCGTTGGGGGGAGGGCCGACAGATACGCAGTATTTT. Protein: CASTSPLGGGPTDTQYF. Combining the CDR3 with reference TRBV9 and TRBJ2-3 gives the whole variable domain DSGVTQTPKHLITATGQRVTLRCSPRSGDLSVYWYQQSLDQGLQFLIQYYNGEERAKGNILERFSAQQFPDLHSELNLSSLELGDSALYFCASTSPLGGGPTDTQYFGPGTRLTVL.

This clonotype has more than one count but fewer than ten. The V call is TRBV7-6, the J call TRBJ2-6; no clear D. This CDR3 has 14 amino acids. The germline V gene encodes CDR1 SGHVS and CDR2 FNYEAQ. Trimming cost V 5 bases and J 4 bases, with 9 bases left between them. Here the CDR3 DNA reads TGTGCCAGCAGCCCTGGGCCGGGGGCCAACGTCCTGACTTTC. This encodes CASSPGPGANVLTF.

The chain combines TRBV24-1 with TRBJ1-2, with 10 bases identical to TRBD1. CDR1 and CDR2 (germline): KGHDR, SFDVKD. J was trimmed by 6 bases and V by 5 bases; bases with no gene match: 5. The CDR3 has 14 residues. The CDR3 DNA follows: TGTGCCACCAGTGGCAGCGGACAGGGGGATGGCTACACCTTC. Protein: CATSGSGQGDGYTF.

The V call is TRBV20-1, the J call TRBJ1-5; possible D gene TRBD1, 6 bases. The germline V gene has CDR1 DFQATT and CDR2 SNEGSKA (reference sequence). V gave up 3 bases and J gave up 6 bases, with 15 bases separating them. The CDR3 is 14 residues long. CDR3 nucleotides: TGCAGTGCTAGTCCACGGGGGCAGGGTCAGCCCCAGCATTTT. Its protein product is CSASPRGQGQPQHF.